The source of this T cell receptor (beta chain) is a study of chemoradiotherapy in HPV16-positive cancers. General study results and limits: Candidate HPV-specific clones and E7-related TCR motifs grew in tumor during treatment.

With respect to this clone: The antigen remains unidentified.

This table comes from immunoSEQ multiplex PCR, and its TCRdb copy is limited to in-frame clones, with some not included. The data show approximately 27,000 clones, with approximately 84% seen just once and 5% to 7% held by the top ten. Samples were taken several times over chemoradiotherapy. Germline CDR1 MNHNS, CDR2 SASEGT. The CDR3 extends over 17 amino acids. Trimming took 2 bases from V and 7 from J, leaving 21 bases between them. The TCR sequence derives from a human donor with HPV-associated anogenital cancer. Specimen: blood, collected from a patient who underwent chemoradiotherapy. The chain has TRBV6-1 and TRBJ1-5; possible D gene TRBD1, 5 bases. In DNA form, the CDR3 reads TGTGCCAGCAGTGAACGGGGCCGGAGCCTTGCGGCCCAGCCCCAGCATTTT. This translates into CASSERGRSLAAQPQHF.